This TCR beta chain derives from a study of blood T cell repertoires in COVID-19. Study overall: Samples representing acute and convalescent COVID-19 were sourced from the United States, Italy and Spain. Nucleic acid was either cDNA or gDNA, and it came from T cells, B-cell-depleted T cells, or PBMCs.

Measured with immunoSEQ multiplex PCR; TCRdb has only the in-frame clones, and not every one. The sample has tens of thousands of clones; approximately 80% are singletons. The CDR3 is made up of 16 amino acids. Trimming at V came to 0 bases and at J to 7 bases, leaving 11 bases not matched to a gene. Germline CDR1 is SGHRS and CDR2 is YFSETQ. This rearrangement joins TRBV5-1 to TRBJ1-2; 8 bases agree with TRBD1. The receptor was isolated from a human donor in a cohort sampled during active COVID-19. The specimen sequenced was peripheral blood. CDR3 loop: CASSLGSRGPLRGYTF. CDR3 DNA sequence: TGCGCCAGCAGCTTGGGGTCCAGGGGGCCTCTACGTGGCTACACCTTC.